Sequencing of this T cell receptor beta chain was carried out in a study of T cell repertoires in cytomegalovirus infection. Per germline, CDR1 SGHVS and CDR2 FNYEAQ. The CDR3 extends over 14 amino acids. J lost 6 bases, V lost 0 bases, and 3 bases had no gene match. Points from the study as a whole: Using cumulative public TCR beta family frequency, the authors identified those who carried CMV together with the relevant HLA.

TCRdb re-called the reads with MiXCR, one entry per CDR3 protein. The sample consists of 400,000 or so distinct CDR3 sequences, 15% to 20% of them appearing once. This clonotype was observed at least ten times. No antigen is known for it. Specimen: PBMCs. The chain is built from TRBV7-6 and TRBJ2-3; 7 bases map to TRBD1. This TCR came from a human donor in good health (CMV status not recorded). Some clones in this sample may be carry-over from other donors' samples. For the CDR3, the DNA is TGTGCCAGCAGCTTAGCAGGGGGCGAGGATACGCAGTATTTT. Translation: CASSLAGGEDTQYF.